The present entry profiles one TCR beta chain with its context. Its antigen is unidentified. This sample stems from a study of T cells after yellow fever vaccination. Findings and limits, study-wide: After the booster, about 95% of CD4 and roughly nine tenths of CD8 primary-response clones were re-detected. Abundant clonotypes from the bulk population could have been carried over as contaminants into FACS-sorted repertoires. Researchers report a weaker secondary response that nonetheless peaked faster, day 5 versus 15.

In germline, CDR1 is SGHRS, CDR2 YFSETQ. V was shortened by 4 bases and J by 7 bases, with 12 bases between the two germline ends. The CDR3 is made up of 13 amino acids. Conversion of TCR transcripts into cDNA relied on 5'RACE template switching, which added a universal primer site and UMIs. TCRdb processed the 5' RACE reads anew with MiXCR; each CDR3 protein has one entry. Counted here are about 330,000 distinct CDR3 sequences, around 7.3% occurring once; the ten biggest clones make up about 18%. The source was PBMCs, collected around 45 days after the first yellow fever vaccination. The TCR was taken from a man in his late teens or twenties who received the YFV17D yellow fever vaccine. The rearrangement joins TRBV5-1 to TRBJ1-5; D is perhaps TRBD1 (5 bases). The chain's CDR3 is CASSRGDGQPQHF. The CDR3 DNA follows: TGCGCCAGCAGCCGGGGGGATGGGCAGCCCCAGCATTTT.